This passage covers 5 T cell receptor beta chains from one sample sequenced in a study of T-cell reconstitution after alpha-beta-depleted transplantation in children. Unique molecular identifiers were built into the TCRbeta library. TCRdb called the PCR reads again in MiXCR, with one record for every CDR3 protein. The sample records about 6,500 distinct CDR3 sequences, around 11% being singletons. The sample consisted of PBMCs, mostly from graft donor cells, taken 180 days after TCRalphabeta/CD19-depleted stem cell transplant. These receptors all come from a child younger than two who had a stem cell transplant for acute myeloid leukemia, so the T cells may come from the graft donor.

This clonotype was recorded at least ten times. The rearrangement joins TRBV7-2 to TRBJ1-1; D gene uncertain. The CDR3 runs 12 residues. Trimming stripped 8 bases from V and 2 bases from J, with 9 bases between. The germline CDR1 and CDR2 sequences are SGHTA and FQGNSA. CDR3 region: CASGLVNTEAFF. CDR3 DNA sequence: TGTGCCAGCGGACTCGTAAACACTGAAGCTTTCTTT.

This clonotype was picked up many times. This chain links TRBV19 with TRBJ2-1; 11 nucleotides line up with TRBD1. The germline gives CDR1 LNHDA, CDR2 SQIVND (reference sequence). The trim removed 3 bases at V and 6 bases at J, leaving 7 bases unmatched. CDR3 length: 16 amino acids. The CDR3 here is CASSIRTGGAPNEQFF. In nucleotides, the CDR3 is TGTGCCAGTAGTATCCGGACAGGGGGCGCCCCCAATGAGCAGTTCTTC. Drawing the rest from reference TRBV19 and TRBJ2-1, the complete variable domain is DGGITQSPKYLFRKEGQNVTLSCEQNLNHDAMYWYRQDPGQGLRLIYYSQIVNDFQKGDIAEGYSVSREKKESFPLTVTSAQKNPTAFYLCASSIRTGGAPNEQFFGPGTRLTVL.

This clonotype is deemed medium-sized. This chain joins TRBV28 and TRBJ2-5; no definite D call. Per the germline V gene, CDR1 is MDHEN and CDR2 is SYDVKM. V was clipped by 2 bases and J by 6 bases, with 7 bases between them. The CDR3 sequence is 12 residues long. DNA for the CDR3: TGTGCCAGCAGTTTAACGAGACAGACCCAGTACTTC. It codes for CASSLTRQTQYF.

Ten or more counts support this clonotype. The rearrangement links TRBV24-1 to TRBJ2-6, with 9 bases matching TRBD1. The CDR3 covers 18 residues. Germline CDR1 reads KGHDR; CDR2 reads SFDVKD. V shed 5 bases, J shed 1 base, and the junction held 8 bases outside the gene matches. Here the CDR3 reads CATSAPQTGGSGANVLTF. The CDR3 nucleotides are TGTGCCACCAGTGCCCCTCAGACAGGGGGATCTGGGGCCAACGTCCTGACTTTC.

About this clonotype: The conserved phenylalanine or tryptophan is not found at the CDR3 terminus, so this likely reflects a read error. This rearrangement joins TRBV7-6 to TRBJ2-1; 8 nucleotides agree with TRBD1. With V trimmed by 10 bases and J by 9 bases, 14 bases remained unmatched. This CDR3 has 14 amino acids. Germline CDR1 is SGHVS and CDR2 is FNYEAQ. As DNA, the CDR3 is TGTGCCAACAGTACCAGGACAGGGAGAGGTGAGCAGTTCTAC. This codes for CANSTRTGRGEQFY.